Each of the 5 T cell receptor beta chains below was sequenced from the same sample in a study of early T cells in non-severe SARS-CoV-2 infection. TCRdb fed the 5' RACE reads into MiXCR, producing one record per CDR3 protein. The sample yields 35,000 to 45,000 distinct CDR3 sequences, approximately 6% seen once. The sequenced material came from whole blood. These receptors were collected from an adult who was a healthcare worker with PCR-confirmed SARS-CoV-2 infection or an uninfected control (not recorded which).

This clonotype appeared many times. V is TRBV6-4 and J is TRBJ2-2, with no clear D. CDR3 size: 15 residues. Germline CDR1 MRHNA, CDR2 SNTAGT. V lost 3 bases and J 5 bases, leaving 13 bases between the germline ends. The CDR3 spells CASSESRGSTGELFF. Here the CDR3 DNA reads TGTGCCAGCAGTGAGTCTAGAGGTTCGACCGGGGAGCTGTTTTTT.

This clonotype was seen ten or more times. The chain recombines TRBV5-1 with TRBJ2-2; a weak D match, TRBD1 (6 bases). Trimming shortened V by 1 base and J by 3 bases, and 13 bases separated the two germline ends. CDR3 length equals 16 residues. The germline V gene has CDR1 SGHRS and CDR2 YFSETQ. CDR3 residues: CASSLFQAGDTGELFF. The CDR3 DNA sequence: TGCGCCAGCAGCTTGTTCCAGGCAGGGGACACCGGGGAGCTGTTTTTT. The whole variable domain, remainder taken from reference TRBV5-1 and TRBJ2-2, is KAGVTQTPRYLIKTRGQQVTLSCSPISGHRSVSWYQQTPGQGLQFLFEYFSETQRNKGNFPGRFSGRQFSNSRSEMNVSTLELGDSALYLCASSLFQAGDTGELFFGEGSRLTVL.

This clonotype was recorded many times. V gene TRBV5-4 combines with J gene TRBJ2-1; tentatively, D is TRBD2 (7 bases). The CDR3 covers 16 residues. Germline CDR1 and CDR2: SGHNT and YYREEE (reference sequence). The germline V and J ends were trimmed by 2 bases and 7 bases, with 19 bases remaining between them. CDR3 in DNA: TGTGCCAGCAGCTTTCCCCAGGGGAGGGCCTTAAATGAGCAGTTCTTC. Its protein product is CASSFPQGRALNEQFF.

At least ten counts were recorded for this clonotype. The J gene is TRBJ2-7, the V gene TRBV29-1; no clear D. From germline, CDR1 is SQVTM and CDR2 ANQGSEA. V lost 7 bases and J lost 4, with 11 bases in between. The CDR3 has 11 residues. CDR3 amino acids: CSGILGYEQYF. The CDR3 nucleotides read TGCAGCGGTATACTGGGGTACGAGCAGTACTTC.

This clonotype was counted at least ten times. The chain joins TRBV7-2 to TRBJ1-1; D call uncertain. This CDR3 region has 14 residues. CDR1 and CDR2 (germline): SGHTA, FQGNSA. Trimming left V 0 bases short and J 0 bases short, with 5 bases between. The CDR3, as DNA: TGTGCCAGCAGCTTAGCTCTGCTGAACACTGAAGCTTTCTTT. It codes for CASSLALLNTEAFF. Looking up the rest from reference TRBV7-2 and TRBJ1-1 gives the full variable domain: GAGVSQSPSNKVTEKGKDVELRCDPISGHTALYWYRQSLGQGLEFLIYFQGNSAPDKSGLPSDRFSAERTGGSVSTLTIQRTQQEDSAVYLCASSLALLNTEAFFGQGTRLTVV.